This T cell receptor (beta chain) was documented in a study of identical twins. The CDR3 consists of 17 residues. V trimming: 7 bases; J trimming: 0 bases; junction bases outside the gene matches: 14. Germline-derived CDR1 and CDR2 are MNHEY and SVGEGT. Each CDR3 protein is one row after TCRdb ran MiXCR on the 5' RACE reads. The sample carries roughly 1,500,000 distinct CDR3 sequences, less than 35% recorded once. The chain is built from TRBV6-2 or TRBV6-3 and TRBJ1-1, with 7 nucleotides matching TRBD1. Sequencing was performed on cord blood. The source is a newborn girl in good health. This CDR3 is CASNPDRQGRMNTEAFF. CDR3 sequence (DNA): TGTGCCAGCAACCCCGACCGACAGGGACGGATGAACACTGAAGCTTTCTTT.